The clone carrying this TCR beta chain was seen many times. The sample originates from a study of T-cell reconstitution after alpha-beta-depleted transplantation in children. Using unique molecular identifiers, the investigators prepared the TCRbeta library. TCRdb re-called the PCR reads with MiXCR, one entry per CDR3 protein. The sample holds about 48,000 distinct CDR3 sequences, more than 5% seen once. Trimming took 6 bases from V and 4 from J; bases not matched to a gene: 12. The CDR3 contains 18 residues. CDR1 KGHSH and CDR2 LQKENI come from the germline V gene. The gene calls are TRBV18 and TRBJ2-3, with 14 positions matching TRBD2. This sequence was found in a female patient under 10 years old who had a stem cell transplant for aplastic anemia, so the T cells may come from the graft donor. The material was PBMCs, mostly from graft donor cells, obtained 60 days after TCRalphabeta/CD19-depleted stem cell transplant. The CDR3 sequence is CASSLVGTSGRTSDTQYF. CDR3 bases: TGTGCCAGCTCGCTTGTCGGGACTAGCGGGAGAACATCAGATACGCAGTATTTT.